This paragraph covers one T cell receptor (beta chain) sequence. Its cognate antigen is unknown. The V end was cut by 3 bases, the J end by 4 bases, with 4 bases between. The germline V gene encodes CDR1 SGHTA and CDR2 FQGNSA. The CDR3 consists of 12 residues. These data come from a study of cytomegalovirus exposure and HLA in healthy donors. Findings and caveats of the study: CMV serostatus was the sole immune exposure data available. Cytomegalovirus-associated TCR beta chains were listed, numbering some 150. TCR sequences were mostly rare, though some public TCRs occurred in many donors. Researchers reported in a later analysis that a missense DCLRE1C variant was tied to TCR beta V- and J-gene trimming.

Amplification used 60 Vbeta primers and 13 Jbeta primers. Only in-frame clones appear in the TCRdb table, and some are missing; sequencing was by immunoSEQ multiplex PCR. The table includes 150,000 to 250,000 clones, approximately 83% detected once. This TCR was sampled from a boy aged 2 to 10 in good health and CMV-seronegative. Sample: PBMCs. This chain joins TRBV7-2 and TRBJ1-3; D not resolved. The CDR3, as DNA: TGTGCCAGCAGCTTGGAGGGAAACACCATATATTTT. It codes for CASSLEGNTIYF.